The rows below give T cell receptor beta chains drawn from one sample of a study of CD8 T cells in Susac syndrome. TCRdb ran MiXCR on the immunoSEQ multiplex PCR reads and lists one entry per CDR3 protein. The table records about 150,000 distinct CDR3 sequences, roughly 94% of them present only once. Sequenced input: CD8+ T cells from PBMCs. These receptors all stem from a human donor with multiple sclerosis. CDR3s include the opening cysteine and the closing phenylalanine or tryptophan. The order of the fields is CDR3 length, D gene, clone size, J gene, V gene, CDR3 DNA, CDR3 protein. D genes are given only for firm matches. Clone size is given for some rows only: seen once, a few or many times, or a class if the clone is expanded.

15 | - | - | TRBJ2-3 | TRBV20-1 | TGCAGTGCTAGAGATCATGAGCAGGGCACAGATACGCAGTATTTT | CSARDHEQGTDTQYF
15 | TRBD1 | - | TRBJ1-2 | TRBV9 | TGTGCCAGCAGCGCCCCAGGGGGTTTAAACTATGGCTACACCTTC | CASSAPGGLNYGYTF
14 | TRBD1 | - | TRBJ1-4 | TRBV20-1 | TGCAGTGCTCCACGACAGGGTCTGAATGAAAAACTGTTTTTT | CSAPRQGLNEKLFF
11 | - | - | TRBJ1-1 | TRBV12-3/TRBV12-4 | TGTGCCAGCACTGTAGGGTCTGAAGCTTTCTTT | CASTVGSEAFF
16 | - | - | TRBJ1-1 | TRBV30 | TGTGCCTGGAGCCCACCTGACGGGGGGGCGAACACTGAAGCTTTCTTT | CAWSPPDGGANTEAFF
14 | - | - | TRBJ2-3 | TRBV11-2 | TGTGCCAGCAGCTTAGTTAGGGGCTCAGATACGCAGTATTTT | CASSLVRGSDTQYF
12 | - | - | TRBJ1-6 | TRBV24-1 | TGTGCCACCAGTGACCGTTATTCACCCCTCCACTTT | CATSDRYSPLHF
17 | TRBD1 | - | TRBJ2-2 | TRBV13 | TGTGCCACATCGGACAGGGGGCTTTCAGCCGACACCGGGGAGCTGTTTTTT | CATSDRGLSADTGELFF
14 | TRBD1 | - | TRBJ2-7 | TRBV4-2 | TGTGCCAGCAGCCAGTCCGGGACAGGGTCCGAGCAGTACTTC | CASSQSGTGSEQYF
14 | - | - | TRBJ2-5 | TRBV9 | TGTGCCAGCAGCGCCCAGGGCCGGGGAGAGACCCAGTACTTC | CASSAQGRGETQYF
12 | TRBD1 | - | TRBJ1-1 | TRBV5-1 | TGCGCCAGCAGCCAGGGACAGGCTGAAGCTTTCTTT | CASSQGQAEAFF
14 | TRBD2 | - | TRBJ2-7 | TRBV9 | TGTGCCAGCAGCCCTACGGGGGGGCGGAGGGAGCAGTACTTC | CASSPTGGRREQYF
15 | - | - | TRBJ2-7 | TRBV9 | TGTGCCAGCAGCGTAGGGGGGGGCGGAACCCGTGAACAGTACTTC | CASSVGGGGTREQYF
15 | TRBD1 | once | TRBJ2-1 | TRBV3-1 | TGTGCCAGCAGCGGCCGGGACAGACTTAACAATGAGCAGTTCTTC | CASSGRDRLNNEQFF
12 | - | - | TRBJ2-3 | TRBV28 | TGTGCCAGCAGTGAACCAGGAGATACGCAGTATTTT | CASSEPGDTQYF
15 | TRBD1 | once | TRBJ2-2 | TRBV7-9 | TGTGCCAGCAGATCCGACAGGGTCGTCACCGGGGAGCTGTTTTTT | CASRSDRVVTGELFF
14 | - | - | TRBJ2-7 | TRBV5-1 | TGCGCCAGCACCCCCTGGGGCAGCTCCTACGAGCAGTACTTC | CASTPWGSSYEQYF
15 | TRBD1 | - | TRBJ2-1 | TRBV25-1 | TGTGCCAGCAGTGAAAGTTCAGGGGGCCCGCATGAGCAGTTCTTC | CASSESSGGPHEQFF
14 | - | - | TRBJ1-3 | TRBV10-3 | TGTGCCATCAGTGACAGGCACTCTGGAAACACCATATATTTT | CAISDRHSGNTIYF
14 | - | - | TRBJ1-2 | TRBV20-1 | TGCAGTGCTAGAGCCGAACAGGGTTTGGATGGCTACACCTTC | CSARAEQGLDGYTF
14 | TRBD1 | - | TRBJ1-2 | TRBV9 | TGTGCCAGCAGTGCCGGGACAGAAATCTATGGCTACACCTTC | CASSAGTEIYGYTF
14 | - | - | TRBJ2-5 | TRBV3-1 | TGTGCCAGCAGCCCGGGGTGGGGCCCAGAGACCCAGTACTTC | CASSPGWGPETQYF